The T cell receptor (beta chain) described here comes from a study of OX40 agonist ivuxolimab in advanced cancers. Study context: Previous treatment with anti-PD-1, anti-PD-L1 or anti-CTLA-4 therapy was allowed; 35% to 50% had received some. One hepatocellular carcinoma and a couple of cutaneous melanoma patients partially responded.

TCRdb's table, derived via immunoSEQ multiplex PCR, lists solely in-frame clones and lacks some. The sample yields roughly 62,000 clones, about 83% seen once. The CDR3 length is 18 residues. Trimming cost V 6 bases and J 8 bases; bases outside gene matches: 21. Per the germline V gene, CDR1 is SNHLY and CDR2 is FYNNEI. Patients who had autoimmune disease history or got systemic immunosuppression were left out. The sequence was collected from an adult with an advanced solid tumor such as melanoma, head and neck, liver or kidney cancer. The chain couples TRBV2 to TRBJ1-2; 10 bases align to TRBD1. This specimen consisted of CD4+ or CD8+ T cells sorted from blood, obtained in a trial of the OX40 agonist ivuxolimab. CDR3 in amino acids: CASRGLPGQGFFLMGYTF. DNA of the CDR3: TGTGCCAGCAGGGGGCTTCCGGGACAGGGGTTTTTCCTTATGGGCTACACCTTC.